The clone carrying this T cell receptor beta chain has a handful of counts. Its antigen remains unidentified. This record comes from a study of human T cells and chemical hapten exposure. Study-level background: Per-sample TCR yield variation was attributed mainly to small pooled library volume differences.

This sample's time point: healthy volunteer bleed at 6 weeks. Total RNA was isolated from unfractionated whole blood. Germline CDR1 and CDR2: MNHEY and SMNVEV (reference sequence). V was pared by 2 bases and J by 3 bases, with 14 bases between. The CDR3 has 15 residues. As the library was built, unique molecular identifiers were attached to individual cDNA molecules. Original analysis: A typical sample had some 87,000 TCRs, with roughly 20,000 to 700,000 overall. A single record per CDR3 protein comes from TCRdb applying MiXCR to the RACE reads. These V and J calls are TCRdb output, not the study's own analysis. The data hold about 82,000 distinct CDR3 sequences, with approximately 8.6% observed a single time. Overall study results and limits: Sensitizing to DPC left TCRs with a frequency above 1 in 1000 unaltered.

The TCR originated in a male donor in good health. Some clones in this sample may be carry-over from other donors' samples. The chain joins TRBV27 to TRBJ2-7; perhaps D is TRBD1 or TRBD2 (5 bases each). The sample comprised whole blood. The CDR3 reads CASSLRSGTFYEQYF. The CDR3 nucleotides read TGTGCCAGCAGTTTACGTTCCGGGACCTTCTACGAGCAGTACTTC.